Each of the 9 T cell receptor beta chains below was sequenced from the same sample in a study of blood T cell repertoires in COVID-19. TCRdb keeps only in-frame clones here, not all; method: immunoSEQ multiplex PCR. The sample yields more than 450,000 clones, 75% to 90% seen once. The sequenced sample consisted of PBMCs or T cells enriched from blood (not recorded which). These receptors all come from a woman younger than 30 who had recovered from COVID-19.

The chain combines TRBV3-1 (or the pseudogene TRBV3-2) with TRBJ1-2; no reliable D call. Deletions cut 1 base from V and 4 bases from J, with 10 bases between. Per germline, CDR1 LGHDT and CDR2 YNNKEL (reference sequence). The CDR3 extends over 14 amino acids. CDR3 DNA sequence: TGTGCCAGCAGCCAAGGAGGGTCTGGCTATGGCTACACCTTC. Its translation: CASSQGGSGYGYTF.

The chain couples TRBV11-2 to TRBJ2-1; TRBD2 agrees at 8 bases. The CDR3 has 15 amino acids. The J segment lost 5 bases and the V segment lost 3 bases, leaving 6 bases of the junction unmatched. Germline V gene data show CDR1 as SGHAT and CDR2 as FQNNGV. The CDR3 is CASSFEAGEDNEQFF. CDR3 bases: TGTGCCAGCAGCTTTGAAGCGGGGGAGGACAATGAGCAGTTCTTC.

The chain uses TRBV27 and TRBJ1-1; D is possibly TRBD1 (6 bases). This CDR3 is 14 amino acids long. Trimming pared 2 bases from V and 3 bases from J, leaving 10 bases between. CDR1 is MNHEY, CDR2 SMNVEV, per germline (reference sequence). The CDR3 coding sequence is TGTGCCAGCAGTTTACCAGGGGCCCACACTGAAGCTTTCTTT. Translating it yields CASSLPGAHTEAFF.

The rearrangement joins TRBV18 to TRBJ1-1; 9 positions agree with TRBD1. Germline CDR1 KGHSH, CDR2 LQKENI. J was trimmed by 3 bases and V by 2 bases; bases with no gene match: 7. The CDR3 spans 16 residues. The chain's CDR3 is CASSPMDRGGDTEAFF. The CDR3 DNA follows: TGTGCCAGCTCACCAATGGACAGGGGAGGGGACACTGAAGCTTTCTTT.

The chain is built from TRBV7-2 and TRBJ1-4; D uncertain. The germline V and J ends were trimmed by 3 bases and 6 bases, with 17 bases remaining between them. Germline CDR1 SGHTA, CDR2 FQGNSA. This CDR3 comprises 16 residues. CDR3 DNA sequence: TGTGCCAGCAGCTTTAGCCTCTCGGGCGGGGATGAAAAACTGTTTTTT. It yields the protein CASSFSLSGGDEKLFF.

CDR3 nucleotide sequence: TGTGCCAGCAGCGTAATGGGACTAGCGGGGCAAGAGACCCAGTACTTC. Protein product: CASSVMGLAGQETQYF. This chain links TRBV9 with TRBJ2-5, with 13 bases matching TRBD2. The junction had 2 bases not matched to a gene; V was cut back by 1 base and J by 2 bases. The germline gives CDR1 SGDLS, CDR2 YYNGEE. There are 16 residues in the CDR3. Based on the CDR3 plus reference TRBV9 and TRBJ2-5, the full variable domain is DSGVTQTPKHLITATGQRVTLRCSPRSGDLSVYWYQQSLDQGLQFLIQYYNGEERAKGNILERFSAQQFPDLHSELNLSSLELGDSALYFCASSVMGLAGQETQYFGPGTRLLVL.

The chain couples TRBV5-4 to TRBJ2-1, with 9 nucleotides matching TRBD1. CDR1 is SGHNT and CDR2 is YYREEE in the germline V gene (reference sequence). V lost 5 bases and J lost 3; bases outside the gene matches: 6. This CDR3 spans 15 amino acids. As DNA, the CDR3 is TGTGCCAGCAGTCGCCCGGGACAGGGCTACAATGAGCAGTTCTTC. Its protein product is CASSRPGQGYNEQFF. The entire variable domain, with the rest obtained from reference TRBV5-4 and TRBJ2-1, is as follows: ETGVTQSPTHLIKTRGQQVTLRCSSQSGHNTVSWYQQALGQGPQFIFQYYREEENGRGNFPPRFSGLQFPNYSSELNVNALELDDSALYLCASSRPGQGYNEQFFGPGTRLTVL.

In this sample, this clone turned up a few times. The chain is built from TRBV3-1 (or the pseudogene TRBV3-2) and TRBJ1-2, with 12 bases aligning to TRBD1. V dropped 4 bases and J dropped 6; count of bases not matched to a gene: 9. Germline lookup yields CDR1 LGHDT and CDR2 YNNKEL (reference sequence). CDR3 size: 16 residues. In DNA, the CDR3 is TGTGCCAGCAGCCTATCCGGGACAGGGGGCCTCAATGGCTACACCTTC. Amino acid sequence: CASSLSGTGGLNGYTF.

The rearrangement joins TRBV19 to TRBJ1-1; 8 positions agree with TRBD1. Germline V lookup: CDR1 LNHDA, CDR2 SQIVND (reference sequence). The ends lost 6 bases at V and 0 bases at J; junction bases unmatched: 3. The CDR3 length is 14 residues. The CDR3 sequence is CASRTGQVNTEAFF. The CDR3 DNA reads as TGTGCCAGTAGGACGGGACAGGTGAACACTGAAGCTTTCTTT.